This entry features one TCR beta chain sequence. What it recognizes is unknown. Other DNA variants within this sample encode the same CDR3. The data stem from a study of cytomegalovirus exposure and HLA in healthy donors. This CDR3 spans 12 amino acids. Trimming shortened V by 2 bases and J by 6 bases, and 8 bases separated the two germline ends. The germline V gene encodes CDR1 MNHEY and CDR2 SVGAGI. Study findings and constraints: TCR beta chains numbering roughly 150 were designated cytomegalovirus-associated.

The PCR used 60 Vbeta and 13 Jbeta primers. Sequenced by immunoSEQ multiplex PCR; TCRdb stores in-frame clones only, minus some. This sample has about 150,000 clones, with approximately 76% found just once. The sequence derives from a man aged 35-49 years in good health and CMV-seronegative. This rearrangement joins TRBV6-5 to TRBJ2-7, with a possible D match to TRBD2 (6 bases). The source material was PBMCs. CDR3 sequence: CASSYVGGEQYF. For the CDR3, the DNA is TGTGCCAGCAGTTACGTCGGGGGCGAGCAGTACTTC.